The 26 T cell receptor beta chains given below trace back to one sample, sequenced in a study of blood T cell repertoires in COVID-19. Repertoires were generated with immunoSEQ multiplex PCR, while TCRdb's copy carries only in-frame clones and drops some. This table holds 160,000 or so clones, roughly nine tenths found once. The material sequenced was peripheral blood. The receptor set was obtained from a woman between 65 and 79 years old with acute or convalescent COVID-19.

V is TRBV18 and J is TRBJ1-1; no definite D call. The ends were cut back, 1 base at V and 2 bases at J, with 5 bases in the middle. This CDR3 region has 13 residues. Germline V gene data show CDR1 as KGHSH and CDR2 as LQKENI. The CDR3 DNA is TGTGCCAGCTCACCACAGCACAACACTGAAGCTTTCTTT. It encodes CASSPQHNTEAFF.

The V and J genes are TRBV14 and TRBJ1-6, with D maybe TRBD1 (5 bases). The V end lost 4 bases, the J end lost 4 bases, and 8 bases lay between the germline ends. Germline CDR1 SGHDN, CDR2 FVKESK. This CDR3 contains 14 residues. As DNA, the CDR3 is TGTGCCAGCAGCCCCGCAGGGTATAATTCACCCCTCCACTTT. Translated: CASSPAGYNSPLHF.

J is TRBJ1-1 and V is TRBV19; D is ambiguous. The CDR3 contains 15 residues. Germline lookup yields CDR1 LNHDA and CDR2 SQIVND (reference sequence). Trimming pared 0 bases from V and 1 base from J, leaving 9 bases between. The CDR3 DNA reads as TGTGCCAGTAGTATAGATGCAGCGGGGAACACTGAAGCTTTCTTT. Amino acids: CASSIDAAGNTEAFF.

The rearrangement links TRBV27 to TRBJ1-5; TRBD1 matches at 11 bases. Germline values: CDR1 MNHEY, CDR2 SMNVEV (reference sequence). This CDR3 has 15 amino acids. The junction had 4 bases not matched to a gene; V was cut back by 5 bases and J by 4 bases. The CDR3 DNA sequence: TGTGCCAGCAGTGGACAGGGGGCATATAATCAGCCCCAGCATTTT. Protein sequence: CASSGQGAYNQPQHF.

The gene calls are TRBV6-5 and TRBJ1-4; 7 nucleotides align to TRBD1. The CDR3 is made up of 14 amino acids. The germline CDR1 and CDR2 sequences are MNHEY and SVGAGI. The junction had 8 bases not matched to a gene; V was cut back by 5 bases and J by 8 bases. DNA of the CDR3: TGTGCCAGCAGTACTACAGGGGCACAGGAAAAACTGTTTTTT. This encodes CASSTTGAQEKLFF.

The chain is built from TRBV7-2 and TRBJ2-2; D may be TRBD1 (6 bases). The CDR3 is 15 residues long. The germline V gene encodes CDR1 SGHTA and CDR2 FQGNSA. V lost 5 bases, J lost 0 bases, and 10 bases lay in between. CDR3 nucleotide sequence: TGTGCCAGCAGCCTACAGGGATCGAACACCGGGGAGCTGTTTTTT. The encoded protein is CASSLQGSNTGELFF.

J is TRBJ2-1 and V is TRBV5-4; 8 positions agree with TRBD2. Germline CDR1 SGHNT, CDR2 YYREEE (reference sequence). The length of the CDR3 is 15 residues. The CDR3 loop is CANSGGGTSYNEQFF. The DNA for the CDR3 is TGTGCTAACTCCGGCGGGGGGACCTCCTACAATGAGCAGTTCTTC.

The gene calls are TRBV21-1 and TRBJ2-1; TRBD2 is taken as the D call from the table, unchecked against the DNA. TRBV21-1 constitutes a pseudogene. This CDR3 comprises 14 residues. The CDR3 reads CASSNSASSGEQFF. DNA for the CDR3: TGTGCCAGCAGCAATAGCGCTAGTTCGGGTGAGCAGTTCTTC.

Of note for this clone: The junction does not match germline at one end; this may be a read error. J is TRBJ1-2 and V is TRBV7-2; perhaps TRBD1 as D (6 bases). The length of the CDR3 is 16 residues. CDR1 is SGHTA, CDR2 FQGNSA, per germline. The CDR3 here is CASSPAVGLQGPYQAF. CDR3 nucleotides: TGTGCCAGCAGCCCAGCGGTAGGTCTGCAGGGGCCCTACCAAGCCTTC.

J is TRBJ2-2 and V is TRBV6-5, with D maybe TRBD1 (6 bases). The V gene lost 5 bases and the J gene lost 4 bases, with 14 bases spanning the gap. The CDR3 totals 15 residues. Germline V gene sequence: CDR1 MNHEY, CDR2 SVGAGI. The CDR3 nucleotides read TGTGCCAGCAGTAAGACAGGAGTCTTCACCGGGGAGCTGTTTTTT. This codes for CASSKTGVFTGELFF.

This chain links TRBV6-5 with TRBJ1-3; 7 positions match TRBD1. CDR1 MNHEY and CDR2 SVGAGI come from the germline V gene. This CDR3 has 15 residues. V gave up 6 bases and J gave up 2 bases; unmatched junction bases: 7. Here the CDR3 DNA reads TGTGCCAGCAGGGCGACAGGGTTCGCTGGAAACACCATATATTTT. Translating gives CASRATGFAGNTIYF.

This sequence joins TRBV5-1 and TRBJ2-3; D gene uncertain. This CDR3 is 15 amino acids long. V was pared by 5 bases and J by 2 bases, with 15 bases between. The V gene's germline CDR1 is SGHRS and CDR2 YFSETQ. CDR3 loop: CASRSPGSVTDTQYF. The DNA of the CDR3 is TGCGCCAGCAGATCCCCGGGTTCGGTCACAGATACGCAGTATTTT. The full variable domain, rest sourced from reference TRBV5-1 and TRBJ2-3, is KAGVTQTPRYLIKTRGQQVTLSCSPISGHRSVSWYQQTPGQGLQFLFEYFSETQRNKGNFPGRFSGRQFSNSRSEMNVSTLELGDSALYLCASRSPGSVTDTQYFGPGTRLTVL.

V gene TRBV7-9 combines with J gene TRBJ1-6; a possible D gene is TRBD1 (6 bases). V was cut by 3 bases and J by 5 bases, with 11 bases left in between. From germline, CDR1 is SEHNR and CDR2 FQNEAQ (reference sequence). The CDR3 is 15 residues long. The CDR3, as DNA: TGTGCCAGCAGCTTGAATACAGGGAATAATTCACCCCTCCACTTT. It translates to CASSLNTGNNSPLHF.

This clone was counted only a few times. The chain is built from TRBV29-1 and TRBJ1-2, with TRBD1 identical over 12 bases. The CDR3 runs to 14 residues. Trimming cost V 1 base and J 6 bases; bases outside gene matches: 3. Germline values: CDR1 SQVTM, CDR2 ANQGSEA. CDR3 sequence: CSVEAGTGGDGYTF. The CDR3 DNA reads TGCAGCGTTGAAGCCGGGACAGGGGGCGATGGCTACACCTTC. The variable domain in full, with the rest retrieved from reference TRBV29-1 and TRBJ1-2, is SAVISQKPSRDICQRGTSLTIQCQVDSQVTMMFWYRQQPGQSLTLIATANQGSEATYESGFVIDKFPISRPNLTFSTLTVSNMSPEDSSIYLCSVEAGTGGDGYTFGSGTRLTVV.

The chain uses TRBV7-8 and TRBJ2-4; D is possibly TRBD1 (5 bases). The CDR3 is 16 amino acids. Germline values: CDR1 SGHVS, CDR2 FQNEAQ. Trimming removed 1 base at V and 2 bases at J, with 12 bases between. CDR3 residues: CASSLGGLGPKNIQYF. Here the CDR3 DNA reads TGTGCCAGCAGCTTAGGAGGCTTGGGGCCCAAAAACATTCAGTACTTC. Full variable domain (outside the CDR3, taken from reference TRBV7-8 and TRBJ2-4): GAGVSQSPRYKVAKRGQDVALRCDPISGHVSLFWYQQALGQGPEFLTYFQNEAQLDKSGLPSDRFFAERPEGSVSTLKIQRTQQEDSAVYLCASSLGGLGPKNIQYFGAGTRLSVL.

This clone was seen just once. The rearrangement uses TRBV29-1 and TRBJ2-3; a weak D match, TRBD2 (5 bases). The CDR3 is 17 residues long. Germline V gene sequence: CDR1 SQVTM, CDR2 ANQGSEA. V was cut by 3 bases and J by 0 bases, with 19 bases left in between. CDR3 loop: CSVEGDEASPSTDTQYF. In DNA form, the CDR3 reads TGCAGCGTTGAGGGAGATGAGGCTAGCCCTAGCACAGATACGCAGTATTTT.

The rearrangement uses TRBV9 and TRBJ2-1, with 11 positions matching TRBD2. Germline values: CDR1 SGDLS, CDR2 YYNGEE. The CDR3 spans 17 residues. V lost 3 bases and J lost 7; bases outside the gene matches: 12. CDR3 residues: CASSGGTSGKGGNEQFF. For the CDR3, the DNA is TGTGCCAGCAGCGGAGGGACTAGCGGAAAGGGGGGAAATGAGCAGTTCTTC.

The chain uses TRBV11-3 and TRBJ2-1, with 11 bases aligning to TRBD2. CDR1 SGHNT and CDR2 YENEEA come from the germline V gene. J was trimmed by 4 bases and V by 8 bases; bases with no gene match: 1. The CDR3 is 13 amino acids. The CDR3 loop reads CASGTSGYNEQFF. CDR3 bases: TGTGCCAGCGGGACTAGCGGTTACAATGAGCAGTTCTTC. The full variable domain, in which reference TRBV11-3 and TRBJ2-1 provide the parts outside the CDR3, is EAGVVQSPRYKIIEKKQPVAFWCNPISGHNTLYWYLQNLGQGPELLIRYENEEAVDDSQLPKDRFSAERLKGVDSTLKIQPAELGDSAVYLCASGTSGYNEQFFGPGTRLTVL.

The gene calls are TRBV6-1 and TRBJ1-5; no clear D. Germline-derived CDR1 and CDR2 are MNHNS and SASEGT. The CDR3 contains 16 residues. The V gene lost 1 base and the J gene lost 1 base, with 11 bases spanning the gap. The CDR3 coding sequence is TGTGCCAGCAGTGAAGAGGTATGGAGCAGCAATCAGCCCCAGCATTTT. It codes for CASSEEVWSSNQPQHF.

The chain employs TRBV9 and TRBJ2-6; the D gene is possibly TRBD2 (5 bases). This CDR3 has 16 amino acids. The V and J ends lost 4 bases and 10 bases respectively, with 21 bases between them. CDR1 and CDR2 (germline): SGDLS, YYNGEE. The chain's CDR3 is CASSPQPRRPQNVLTF. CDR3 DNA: TGTGCCAGCAGCCCACAACCACGGAGGCCTCAAAACGTCCTGACTTTC.

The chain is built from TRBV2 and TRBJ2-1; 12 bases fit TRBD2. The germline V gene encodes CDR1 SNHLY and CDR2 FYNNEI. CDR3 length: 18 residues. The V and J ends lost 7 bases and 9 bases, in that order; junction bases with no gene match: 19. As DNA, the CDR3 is TGTGCCAGCAAACAAAACAGGGTTCTGGGACTAGCGGGTGGTGAGCAGTTCTTC. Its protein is CASKQNRVLGLAGGEQFF.

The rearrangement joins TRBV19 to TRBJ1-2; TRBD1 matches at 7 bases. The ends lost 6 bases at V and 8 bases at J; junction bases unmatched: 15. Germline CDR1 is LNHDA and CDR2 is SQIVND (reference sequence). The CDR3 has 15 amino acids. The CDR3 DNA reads TGTGCCAGTAGCCCGTCGGGGACAGCTAGGTTCGGCTACACCTTC. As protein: CASSPSGTARFGYTF. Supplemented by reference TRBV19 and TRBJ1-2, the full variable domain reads DGGITQSPKYLFRKEGQNVTLSCEQNLNHDAMYWYRQDPGQGLRLIYYSQIVNDFQKGDIAEGYSVSREKKESFPLTVTSAQKNPTAFYLCASSPSGTARFGYTFGSGTRLTVV.

In DNA form, the CDR3 reads TGTGCCAGCAGCTTAGGGGCCGGGACAGCAGGCTACGAGCAGTACTTC. The encoded protein is CASSLGAGTAGYEQYF. This chain uses TRBV7-2 with TRBJ2-7; the match to TRBD1 covers 7 bases. V shed 1 base and J 3 bases; nucleotides not matched to a gene: 9. In germline, CDR1 is SGHTA, CDR2 FQGNSA. The CDR3 contains 16 residues.

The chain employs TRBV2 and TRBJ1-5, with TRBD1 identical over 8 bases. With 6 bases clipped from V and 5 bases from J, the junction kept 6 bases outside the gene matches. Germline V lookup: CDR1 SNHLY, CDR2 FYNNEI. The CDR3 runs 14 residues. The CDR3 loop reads CASSIGTGYQPQHF. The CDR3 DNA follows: TGTGCCAGCAGCATCGGGACAGGCTATCAGCCCCAGCATTTT.

CDR3 nucleotides: TGCAGTGCTAGCACCGGGGTCGGCTACACCTTC. Translating gives CSASTGVGYTF. This chain connects TRBV20-1 to TRBJ1-2; D is unresolved. Germline V gene sequence: CDR1 DFQATT, CDR2 SNEGSKA (reference sequence). CDR3 size: 11 residues. Trimming shortened V by 3 bases and J by 8 bases, and 10 bases separated the two germline ends.

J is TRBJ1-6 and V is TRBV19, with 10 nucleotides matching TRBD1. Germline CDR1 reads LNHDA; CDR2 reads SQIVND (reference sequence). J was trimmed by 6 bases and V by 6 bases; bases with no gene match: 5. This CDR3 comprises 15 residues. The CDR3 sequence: CASSRGDRGNSPLHF. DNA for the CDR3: TGTGCCAGTAGCAGAGGGGACAGGGGTAATTCACCCCTCCACTTT. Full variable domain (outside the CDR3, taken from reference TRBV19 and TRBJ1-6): DGGITQSPKYLFRKEGQNVTLSCEQNLNHDAMYWYRQDPGQGLRLIYYSQIVNDFQKGDIAEGYSVSREKKESFPLTVTSAQKNPTAFYLCASSRGDRGNSPLHFGNGTRLTVT.